This T cell receptor (beta chain) originates from a study of blood T cell repertoires in COVID-19. Study details: The study drew acute and convalescent COVID-19 samples from the United States, Italy and Spain. In each case, the material was cDNA or gDNA derived from T cells, B-cell-depleted T cells, or PBMCs.

The CDR3 length is 12 residues. V was pared by 2 bases and J by 5 bases, with 7 bases between. Germline lookup yields CDR1 MNHEY and CDR2 SVGAGI. How the authors handled the data: Reference gene primer amplification in the assay estimated nucleated cell counts. The assay was immunoSEQ multiplex PCR, and TCRdb's table has in-frame clones only and misses some. V and J calls and clone size are as listed in that table; D and trimming were resolved from the DNA. The repertoire has approximately 44,000 clones, around nine tenths of them found once; the top ten carry roughly 1.3%. The sequence derives from a woman between 40 and 55 years old with acute or convalescent COVID-19. The rearrangement joins TRBV6-5 to TRBJ2-7; D is possibly TRBD1 (5 bases). Sequencing was carried out using peripheral blood. CDR3 residues: CASSYTGNEQYF. The CDR3 DNA reads as TGTGCCAGCAGTTACACAGGCAACGAGCAGTACTTC.